The T cell receptor beta chain described here comes from a study of CD8+ T cells in alopecia areata. As to this clone: Its antigen is still unknown.

Study-wide results and limits: Both scalp clonality and the expanded CD8+ clones among the top 100 showed a significant decrease with tofacitinib. Elevated clonality characterized lesional scalp relative to normal scalp, particularly in alopecia totalis/universalis. While patients received tofacitinib, many expanded lesional clones remained present in scalp and blood.

Treatment reported: oral pan-JAK inhibitor, 5-10 mg twice daily. Once RNA had been extracted, it was reverse transcribed into cDNA to act as the sequencing template. Only in-frame clones appear in the TCRdb table, and some are missing; sequencing was by immunoSEQ multiplex PCR. The repertoire holds approximately 150,000 clones, 55% to 75% seen once, with about 14% in the top ten. The starting material was CD4+ T cells sorted from blood, obtained at week 24, from a patient treated with tofacitinib. The receptor was derived from a human donor with alopecia areata.

For the CDR3, the DNA is TGTGCCAGCAGCCAAGATTTTATCCAGCCCCAGCATTTT. This translates into CASSQDFIQPQHF. The chain recombines TRBV4-2 with TRBJ1-5; no clear D gene. This CDR3 spans 13 amino acids. CDR1 and CDR2 (germline): LGHNA, YNFKEQ. Trimming removed 0 bases from V and 7 bases from J, with 7 bases in between.